The text below deals with one T cell receptor beta chain. Authors' analysis steps: Reference gene primers were amplified, and this amplification served to estimate nucleated cell counts. Sequencing was performed with immunoSEQ multiplex PCR; in TCRdb, only in-frame clones are kept and a portion is missing. V and J calls and clone size are copied from that table; D and trimming were computed from the DNA. This table holds under 30,000 clones, roughly nine tenths found once. The source of the sample is a study of blood T cell repertoires in COVID-19. In the study overall: There were acute and convalescent COVID-19 samples, and they came from the United States, Italy and Spain. In each case, the material was cDNA or gDNA derived from T cells, B-cell-depleted T cells, or PBMCs.

The junction had 6 bases not matched to a gene; V was cut back by 5 bases and J by 9 bases. Per the germline V gene, CDR1 is LNHDA and CDR2 is SQIVND (reference sequence). CDR3 size: 13 residues. The sequence was obtained from a human donor with active COVID-19. The donor label of this sample is uncertain. The V and J genes are TRBV19 and TRBJ2-7, with TRBD2 matching over 11 bases. Specimen: peripheral blood. The CDR3 nucleotides are TGTGCCAGTAGTGTGACTAGCGGGACCGGGCAGTACTTC. It translates to CASSVTSGTGQYF.